Sequencing of this T cell receptor (beta chain) was carried out in a study of technical replicates of blood from several donors. Profiling relied on immunoSEQ multiplex PCR, and the TCRdb table lists in-frame clones only, not all of them. The sample has 65,000 to 90,000 clones; over 75% are singletons. After removal of 5 bases from V and 4 bases from J, the junction contained 11 bases not matched to a gene. CDR3 length: 16 residues. Per the germline V gene, CDR1 is MNHEY and CDR2 is SMNVEV (reference sequence). This clonotype was obtained from a human donor in good health. The chain uses TRBV27 and TRBJ2-3; TRBD2 aligns across 8 bases. Sample: T cells isolated from PBMCs. This CDR3 reads CASSRRTGGAADTQYF. The DNA of the CDR3 is TGTGCCAGCAGTCGAAGGACCGGGGGGGCCGCAGATACGCAGTATTTT.